This T cell receptor beta chain came from a study of CD8 T cells in ankylosing spondylitis. Findings of the study overall: Seemingly distinctive of ankylosing spondylitis blood was a TCR beta motif formed by eight highly homologous variants. Disease-linked clones reportedly concentrated significantly in matched ankylosing spondylitis synovial fluid. Disease-linked clones bore a CD8+ phenotype and were relatively rare in peripheral blood.

This clonotype was detected a few times. The target antigen is unknown. Trimming at V came to 0 bases and at J to 5 bases, leaving 9 bases not matched to a gene. Germline V gene data show CDR1 as SGHRS and CDR2 as YFSETQ. The CDR3 covers 17 residues. In TCRdb, the 5' RACE reads were re-called with MiXCR into one record per CDR3 protein. The top ten hold 0.51% of the sample, which has around 770,000 distinct CDR3 sequences, approximately 12% seen once. The chain is built from TRBV5-1 and TRBJ2-5, with 11 bases fitting TRBD2. This TCR was sampled from a male donor with ankylosing spondylitis. The specimen was blood, either unsorted or a sorted T cell fraction (not recorded which). Written as DNA, the CDR3 is TGCGCCAGCAGCTTGGGACTAGCGGGATCTTTGGCGGAGACCCAGTACTTC. This codes for CASSLGLAGSLAETQYF.